The present TCR beta chain was sequenced within a study of T cells after yellow fever vaccination. Study-level findings and limits: Most clones from primary vaccination were detected again post-booster (around 96% CD4, approximately 90% CD8).

As for this clonotype: As yet, its antigen is unknown.

Trimming shortened V by 1 base and J by 5 bases, and 11 bases separated the two germline ends. There are 14 residues in the CDR3. Germline loops: CDR1 SGHVS, CDR2 FQNEAQ. TCRdb reprocessed the 5' RACE reads via MiXCR and lists one record per CDR3 protein. The top ten hold around 17% of the sample, which has about 350,000 distinct CDR3 sequences, roughly 8.4% seen once. The clonotype originates from a man aged 18 to 29 who received the YFV17D yellow fever vaccine. Sequencing used PBMCs, obtained about 49 days after the first yellow fever vaccination. The chain joins TRBV7-8 to TRBJ2-5; TRBD1 or TRBD2 may be the D gene (6 bases each). This CDR3 is CASSLEGGWETQYF. The DNA for the CDR3 is TGTGCCAGCAGCTTAGAGGGGGGATGGGAGACCCAGTACTTC. The full variable domain, completed using reference TRBV7-8 and TRBJ2-5, is GAGVSQSPRYKVAKRGQDVALRCDPISGHVSLFWYQQALGQGPEFLTYFQNEAQLDKSGLPSDRFFAERPEGSVSTLKIQRTQQEDSAVYLCASSLEGGWETQYFGPGTRLLVL.